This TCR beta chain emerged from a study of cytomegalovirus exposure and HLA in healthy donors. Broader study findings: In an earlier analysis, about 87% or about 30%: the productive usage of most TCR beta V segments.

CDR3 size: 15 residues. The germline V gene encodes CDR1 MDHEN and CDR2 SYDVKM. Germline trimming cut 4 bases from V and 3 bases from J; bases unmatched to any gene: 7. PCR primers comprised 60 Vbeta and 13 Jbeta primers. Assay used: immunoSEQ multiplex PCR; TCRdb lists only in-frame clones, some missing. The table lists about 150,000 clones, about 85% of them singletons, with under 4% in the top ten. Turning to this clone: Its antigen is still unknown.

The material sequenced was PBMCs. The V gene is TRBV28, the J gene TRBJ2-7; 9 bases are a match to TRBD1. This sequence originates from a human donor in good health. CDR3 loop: CASSSAGTGLYEQYF. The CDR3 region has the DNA TGTGCCAGCAGTTCAGCCGGGACAGGGCTCTACGAGCAGTACTTC.